This T cell receptor (beta chain) was sequenced for a study of Graves' ophthalmopathy and Graves' hyperthyroidism. Whole-study context: Cases classed as stable hyperthyroidism had no ophthalmopathy within 18 months of follow-up.

The CDR3 extends over 15 amino acids. Unmatched junction bases numbered 8, after V lost 5 bases and J lost 6 bases. Germline CDR1 is SGHTA and CDR2 is FQGNSA. RNA transcripts were the template, and TCR beta CDR3 regions were amplified from them. RT-PCR with HTBI primers came first, then second-round multiplex PCR. TCRdb processed the multiplex PCR reads anew with MiXCR; each CDR3 protein has one entry. The sample carries around 1.1 million distinct CDR3 sequences, approximately 35% recorded once. The sequencing input was peripheral blood or thyroid tissue (not recorded which). V is TRBV7-2 and J is TRBJ1-5, with TRBD1 matching 9 bases. The sequence derives from an adult man with Graves' hyperthyroidism. The CDR3 region is CASSQGQGGLQPQHF. CDR3 coding DNA: TGTGCCAGCAGCCAGGGACAGGGAGGACTTCAGCCCCAGCATTTT.